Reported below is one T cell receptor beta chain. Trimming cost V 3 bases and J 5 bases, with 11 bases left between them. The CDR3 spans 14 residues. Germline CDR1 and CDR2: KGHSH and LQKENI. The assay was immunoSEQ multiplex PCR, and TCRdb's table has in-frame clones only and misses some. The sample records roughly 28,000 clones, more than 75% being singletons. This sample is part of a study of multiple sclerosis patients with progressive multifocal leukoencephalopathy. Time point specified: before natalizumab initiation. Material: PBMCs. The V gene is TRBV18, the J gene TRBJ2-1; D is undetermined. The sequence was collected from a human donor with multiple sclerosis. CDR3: CASSPGVADNEQFF. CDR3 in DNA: TGTGCCAGCTCACCGGGTGTGGCAGACAATGAGCAGTTCTTC.